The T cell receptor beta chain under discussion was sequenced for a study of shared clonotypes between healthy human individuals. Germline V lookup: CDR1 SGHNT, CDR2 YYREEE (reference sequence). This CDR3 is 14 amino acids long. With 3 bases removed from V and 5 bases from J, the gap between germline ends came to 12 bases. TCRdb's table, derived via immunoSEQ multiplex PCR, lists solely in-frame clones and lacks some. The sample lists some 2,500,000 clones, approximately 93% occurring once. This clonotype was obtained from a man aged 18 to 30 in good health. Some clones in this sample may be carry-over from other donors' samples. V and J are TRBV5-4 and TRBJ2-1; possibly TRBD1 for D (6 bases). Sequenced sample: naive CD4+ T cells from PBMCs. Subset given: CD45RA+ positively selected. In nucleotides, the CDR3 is TGTGCCAGCAGCTCCCAGGGGCAGGACAATGAGCAGTTCTTC. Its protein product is CASSSQGQDNEQFF. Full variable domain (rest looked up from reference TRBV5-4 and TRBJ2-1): ETGVTQSPTHLIKTRGQQVTLRCSSQSGHNTVSWYQQALGQGPQFIFQYYREEENGRGNFPPRFSGLQFPNYSSELNVNALELDDSALYLCASSSQGQDNEQFFGPGTRLTVL.